The 28 T cell receptor beta chains in this list originate from one sample, sequenced in a study of blood T cell repertoires in COVID-19. Measured with immunoSEQ multiplex PCR; TCRdb has only the in-frame clones, and not every one. The data show 200,000 to 300,000 clones, with approximately 86% seen just once and approximately 5.1% held by the top ten. Sequencing was carried out using peripheral blood. The source is a woman aged 55 to 70 with COVID-19, enrolled during active disease.

The J gene is TRBJ1-1, the V gene TRBV27, with 9 bases matching TRBD1. Germline trimming cut 5 bases from V and 1 base from J; bases unmatched to any gene: 20. Germline V lookup: CDR1 MNHEY, CDR2 SMNVEV (reference sequence). The CDR3 contains 20 residues. In DNA form, the CDR3 reads TGTGCCAGCAGTGCCTTGGGCGCAAGGACAGGGGTGTTCGCGAACACTGAAGCTTTCTTT. Protein: CASSALGARTGVFANTEAFF.

The chain couples TRBV19 to TRBJ2-6, with 9 bases that match TRBD1. CDR1 LNHDA and CDR2 SQIVND come from the germline V gene (reference sequence). The V and J ends lost 11 bases and 0 bases, in that order; junction bases with no gene match: 14. The CDR3 covers 18 residues. CDR3 protein: CAGAPGQGVPSGANVLTF. For the CDR3, the DNA is TGTGCCGGAGCCCCGGGACAGGGTGTCCCCTCTGGGGCCAACGTCCTGACTTTC.

The J gene is TRBJ2-4, the V gene TRBV5-6; possible D gene TRBD2, 5 bases. Per the germline V gene, CDR1 is SGHDT and CDR2 is YYEEEE. Trimming took off 0 bases at V and 0 bases at J, with 10 bases between the two ends. The length of the CDR3 is 16 residues. The CDR3 bases are TGTGCCAGCAGCTTGGTTCGGGAACTAGCCAAAAACATTCAGTACTTC. Its protein product is CASSLVRELAKNIQYF.

The chain couples TRBV6-5 to TRBJ1-2; a possible D gene is TRBD1 (5 bases). The CDR3 consists of 13 residues. Germline V CDR1 and CDR2: MNHEY, SVGAGI. The germline V and J ends were trimmed by 5 bases and 7 bases, with 14 bases remaining between them. The CDR3 sequence is CASSTGGSAGYTF. CDR3 sequence (DNA): TGTGCCAGCAGTACTGGGGGGTCCGCTGGCTACACCTTC.

The chain carries TRBV30 and TRBJ1-1, with D unclear. V lost 0 bases to trimming and J lost 8 bases, with 7 bases between them. The CDR3 consists of 11 residues. Germline V CDR1 and CDR2: GTSNPN, SVGIG (reference sequence). Here the CDR3 reads CAWSVKTEAFF. The CDR3 DNA reads TGTGCCTGGAGTGTAAAGACAGAAGCTTTCTTT.

The chain joins TRBV29-1 to TRBJ2-7; 11 bases are shared with TRBD2. The V gene end was trimmed by 4 bases and the J gene end by 2 bases; junction bases not matched to a gene: 7. Germline V lookup: CDR1 SQVTM, CDR2 ANQGSEA. CDR3 length: 15 amino acids. The CDR3 is CSVGLGTSGAYEQYF. Written as DNA, the CDR3 is TGCAGCGTTGGGCTCGGGACTAGCGGAGCCTACGAGCAGTACTTC.

CDR3 sequence reads: CASSPPGQGENEQFF. The DNA for the CDR3 is TGTGCCAGCAGCCCCCCGGGACAGGGGGAAAATGAGCAGTTCTTC. The J gene is TRBJ2-1, the V gene TRBV4-2; 11 bases agree with TRBD1. Germline CDR1 and CDR2: LGHNA and YNFKEQ. After removal of 4 bases from V and 7 bases from J, the junction contained 6 bases not matched to a gene. The CDR3 covers 15 residues.

The chain has TRBV7-2 and TRBJ2-1, with 8 bases that match TRBD2. This CDR3 spans 14 amino acids. J lost 9 bases, V lost 2 bases, and 6 bases had no gene match. Germline-derived CDR1 and CDR2 are SGHTA and FQGNSA. The CDR3 DNA reads as TGTGCCAGCAGCTTAATGAGCGGGAGAGCTGAGCAGTTCTTC. Its protein is CASSLMSGRAEQFF. Based on the CDR3 plus reference TRBV7-2 and TRBJ2-1, the full variable domain is GAGVSQSPSNKVTEKGKDVELRCDPISGHTALYWYRQSLGQGLEFLIYFQGNSAPDKSGLPSDRFSAERTGGSVSTLTIQRTQQEDSAVYLCASSLMSGRAEQFFGPGTRLTVL.

The chain links TRBV7-9 to TRBJ1-4; 7 positions match TRBD1. The V and J ends lost 7 bases and 3 bases, in that order; junction bases with no gene match: 5. In germline, CDR1 is SEHNR, CDR2 FQNEAQ (reference sequence). The CDR3 spans 14 residues. The CDR3 region is CASNHRGPNEKLFF. CDR3 bases: TGTGCCAGCAACCACAGGGGACCTAATGAAAAACTGTTTTTT.

The V and J genes are TRBV18 and TRBJ1-5; maybe TRBD1 (6 bases). The length of the CDR3 is 15 residues. Trimming cost V 3 bases and J 6 bases, with 15 bases left between them. CDR1 KGHSH and CDR2 LQKENI come from the germline V gene. CDR3 nucleotides: TGTGCCAGCTCACCGGGGCAGGGGAATAGTCAGCCCCAGCATTTT. It yields the protein CASSPGQGNSQPQHF.

V gene TRBV9 combines with J gene TRBJ2-1, with a tentative D call TRBD1 (6 bases). The germline gives CDR1 SGDLS, CDR2 YYNGEE. The ends were cut back, 2 bases at V and 5 bases at J, with 20 bases in the middle. The CDR3 has 17 residues. The CDR3 region has the DNA TGTGCCAGCAGCGTGGGCACAGGGTCCCTATCTCACAATGAGCAGTTCTTC. Translating it yields CASSVGTGSLSHNEQFF.

The rearrangement uses TRBV28 and TRBJ1-3; no clear D gene. CDR3 length: 16 residues. V shed 4 bases and J shed 3 bases, with 16 bases lying between them. Germline CDR1 MDHEN, CDR2 SYDVKM. CDR3 region: CASSSRTERVGNTIYF. DNA for the CDR3: TGTGCCAGCAGTTCCCGGACCGAGAGGGTTGGAAACACCATATATTTT.

The chain links TRBV30 to TRBJ2-1; 11 nucleotides match TRBD2. This CDR3 has 18 residues. Looked up from germline, CDR1 is GTSNPN and CDR2 is SVGIG (reference sequence). Trimming took 0 bases from V and 4 from J; bases not matched to a gene: 11. CDR3 sequence reads: CAWSVVLAGGLSYNEQFF. The CDR3 DNA reads as TGTGCCTGGAGTGTCGTTCTAGCGGGAGGCCTATCATACAATGAGCAGTTCTTC.

The V and J genes are TRBV5-1 and TRBJ1-2; the D is unclear. V was clipped by 0 bases and J by 5 bases, with 17 bases between them. Germline V CDR1 and CDR2: SGHRS, YFSETQ. This CDR3 has 16 amino acids. The CDR3 spells CASSLVSGSPVYGYTF. CDR3 sequence (DNA): TGCGCCAGCAGCTTGGTCTCGGGGTCGCCAGTTTATGGCTACACCTTC.

The gene calls are TRBV29-1 and TRBJ2-2; the match to TRBD2 covers 9 bases. V shed 7 bases and J 7 bases; nucleotides not matched to a gene: 19. Germline CDR1 SQVTM, CDR2 ANQGSEA. There are 17 residues in the CDR3. The CDR3 DNA follows: TGCAGCGCTAAACTTTCCGGGACTAGCCGGGTGGGCGGGGAGCTGTTTTTT. Encoded protein: CSAKLSGTSRVGGELFF.

This chain uses TRBV28 with TRBJ2-2; 7 bases line up with TRBD1. CDR1 is MDHEN, CDR2 SYDVKM, per germline. The CDR3 is made up of 19 amino acids. The J segment lost 3 bases and the V segment lost 6 bases, leaving 19 bases of the junction unmatched. The CDR3 is CASRYRQGSFLSDTGELFF. DNA of the CDR3: TGTGCCAGCAGATACCGACAGGGAAGTTTTTTATCGGACACCGGGGAGCTGTTTTTT.

This chain connects TRBV9 to TRBJ1-3, with D hard to call. This CDR3 region has 16 residues. V lost 0 bases and J 0 bases, leaving 10 bases between the germline ends. The V gene's germline CDR1 is SGDLS and CDR2 YYNGEE. CDR3 protein: CASSVGWASSGNTIYF. The CDR3 bases are TGTGCCAGCAGCGTAGGATGGGCGAGCTCTGGAAACACCATATATTTT.

CDR3 nucleotide sequence: TGTGCCAGTACCGGGACAGGGTATTTCGGTGGCTACACCTTC. This gives the protein CASTGTGYFGGYTF. This sequence joins TRBV25-1 and TRBJ1-2, with 9 bases identical to TRBD1. V shed 9 bases and J 7 bases; nucleotides not matched to a gene: 12. The CDR3 is made up of 14 amino acids. CDR1 is MGHDK and CDR2 is SYGVNS in the germline V gene.

CDR3 amino acids: CASSLSDRGNIQYF. Here the CDR3 DNA reads TGTGCCAGCAGCTTATCGGACAGGGGGAACATTCAGTACTTC. The chain uses TRBV7-3 and TRBJ2-4; 10 bases are shared with TRBD1. This CDR3 has 14 residues. CDR1 and CDR2 (germline): SGHTA, FQGTGA. V lost 2 bases to trimming and J lost 7 bases; unmatched junction nucleotides: 2.

This clone was seen just once. CDR3 DNA: TGTGCCAGCAGCCGCTCACTAGCGGGAGGGTCCAATGAGCAGTTCTTC. Translation gives CASSRSLAGGSNEQFF. V gene TRBV11-3 combines with J gene TRBJ2-1; the match to TRBD2 covers 13 bases. J was trimmed by 6 bases and V by 5 bases; bases with no gene match: 7. The CDR3 extends over 16 amino acids. Germline CDR1 and CDR2: SGHNT and YENEEA. The whole variable domain, remainder taken from reference TRBV11-3 and TRBJ2-1, is EAGVVQSPRYKIIEKKQPVAFWCNPISGHNTLYWYLQNLGQGPELLIRYENEEAVDDSQLPKDRFSAERLKGVDSTLKIQPAELGDSAVYLCASSRSLAGGSNEQFFGPGTRLTVL.

The V call is TRBV27, the J call TRBJ1-1; unclear D gene. The CDR3 runs to 15 residues. V was shortened by 5 bases and J by 0 bases, with 13 bases between the two germline ends. CDR1 is MNHEY, CDR2 SMNVEV, per germline (reference sequence). CDR3 sequence: CASSPYLSVNTEAFF. The CDR3 region has the DNA TGTGCCAGCAGTCCCTACCTTTCGGTGAACACTGAAGCTTTCTTT.

The gene calls are TRBV5-1 and TRBJ2-1, with 13 bases identical to TRBD2. The CDR3 length is 16 residues. Trimming took 3 bases from V and 7 from J; bases not matched to a gene: 7. Germline CDR1 and CDR2: SGHRS and YFSETQ. The DNA for the CDR3 is TGCGCCAGCAGCTCCCAACTAGCGGGAGGGTGGAATGAGCAGTTCTTC. This translates into CASSSQLAGGWNEQFF.

The chain carries TRBV10-3 and TRBJ2-3, with D possibly being TRBD2 (7 bases). Germline V lookup: CDR1 ENHRY, CDR2 SYGVKD. The CDR3 length is 14 residues. The germline V and J ends were trimmed by 7 bases and 0 bases, with 11 bases remaining between them. The CDR3 here is CAINGGRSTDTQYF. DNA of the CDR3: TGTGCCATCAACGGGGGGCGCAGCACAGATACGCAGTATTTT.

CDR3 nucleotides: TGCGCCAGCAGTGGCTGGGAGGCGGGAGCCTACGAGCAGTACTTC. This sequence encodes CASSGWEAGAYEQYF. The V and J genes are TRBV10-1 and TRBJ2-7; 7 nucleotides line up with TRBD2. The CDR3 consists of 15 residues. CDR1 is WNHNN and CDR2 is SYGVQD in the germline V gene (reference sequence). The V segment lost 4 bases and the J segment 2 bases; nucleotides outside the gene matches: 8.

This clone was seen a few times. The chain recombines TRBV9 with TRBJ2-5; D uncertain. From germline, CDR1 is SGDLS and CDR2 YYNGEE. This CDR3 region has 15 residues. Trimming took off 0 bases at V and 5 bases at J, with 14 bases between the two ends. The chain's CDR3 is CASSVDSTPLETQYF. The CDR3 DNA sequence: TGTGCCAGCAGCGTAGATAGTACCCCCCTGGAGACCCAGTACTTC.

The chain couples TRBV5-1 to TRBJ2-2; tentative D call: TRBD2 (5 bases). Germline CDR1 is SGHRS and CDR2 is YFSETQ. The CDR3 totals 17 residues. V was pared by 4 bases and J by 6 bases, with 22 bases between. CDR3 in amino acids: CASSASGRSALAGELFF. The CDR3 coding sequence is TGCGCCAGCAGCGCGTCGGGTCGTAGCGCTCTTGCCGGGGAGCTGTTTTTT.

The rearrangement uses TRBV4-2 and TRBJ2-3; 10 bases are shared with TRBD2. With 2 bases clipped from V and 6 bases from J, the junction kept 8 bases outside the gene matches. In germline, CDR1 is LGHNA, CDR2 YNFKEQ. This CDR3 is 16 amino acids long. The CDR3 bases are TGTGCCAGCAGCCAATCTGGGGGGGGACTAGCGGATACGCAGTATTTT. Its protein product is CASSQSGGGLADTQYF.

The chain employs TRBV30 and TRBJ1-5, with TRBD1 matching 8 bases. The CDR3 length is 12 residues. Germline values: CDR1 GTSNPN, CDR2 SVGIG (reference sequence). Trimming took 5 bases from V and 5 from J; bases not matched to a gene: 2. The CDR3 here is CAWGQGHQPQHF. The DNA of the CDR3 is TGTGCCTGGGGACAGGGTCATCAGCCCCAGCATTTT.